A single sample gave rise to the 30 T cell receptor beta chains below, sequenced in a study of cytomegalovirus exposure and HLA in healthy donors. Vbeta (60) and Jbeta (13) primers were used in the PCR. Sequencing used immunoSEQ multiplex PCR; TCRdb keeps in-frame clones, though not all of them. The sample has under 200,000 clones, around four fifths seen once; the top ten hold about 1.3%. Sequencing input: PBMCs. The receptors stem from a man aged 30 to 45 in good health and CMV-seronegative.

The chain has TRBV27 and TRBJ2-7; 7 positions agree with TRBD1. The CDR3 has 15 residues. The germline CDR1 and CDR2 sequences are MNHEY and SMNVEV (reference sequence). With 5 bases clipped from V and 3 bases from J, the junction kept 10 bases outside the gene matches. The CDR3 DNA is TGTGCCAGCAGTATCAACTACAGGGGTGGCTACGAGCAGTACTTC. Protein: CASSINYRGGYEQYF.

The chain employs TRBV27 and TRBJ2-7; 10 bases agree with TRBD1. The CDR3 has 14 residues. Trimming took 5 bases from V and 4 from J; bases not matched to a gene: 5. Germline lookup yields CDR1 MNHEY and CDR2 SMNVEV (reference sequence). The CDR3 loop is CASSIGTGDYEQYF. CDR3 nucleotides: TGTGCCAGCAGTATCGGGACAGGGGATTACGAGCAGTACTTC.

This clone is a singleton in its sample. The J gene is TRBJ2-3, the V gene TRBV9; weak D call: TRBD2 (7 bases). This CDR3 is 16 amino acids long. V was cut by 3 bases and J by 7 bases, with 21 bases left in between. In germline, CDR1 is SGDLS, CDR2 YYNGEE. CDR3 loop: CASSAGGSSLTYTQYF. The CDR3 DNA is TGTGCCAGCAGCGCGGGGGGCAGCTCTTTAACGTATACGCAGTATTTT. Together with reference TRBV9 and TRBJ2-3, the CDR3 gives the full variable domain: DSGVTQTPKHLITATGQRVTLRCSPRSGDLSVYWYQQSLDQGLQFLIQYYNGEERAKGNILERFSAQQFPDLHSELNLSSLELGDSALYFCASSAGGSSLTYTQYFGPGTRLTVL.

Concerning this clone: The junction shows a germline mismatch at one end, possibly a read error. This chain links TRBV7-7 with TRBJ2-1; 7 nucleotides align to TRBD1. Looked up from germline, CDR1 is SSHAT and CDR2 is FNYEAQ (reference sequence). The CDR3 sequence is 14 residues long. DNA of the CDR3: TGTGCTAGCAGCTTGGCAGGGGGCTACAATGAGCAGTTCTTC. As protein: CASSLAGGYNEQFF.

The chain has TRBV28 and TRBJ2-7; 10 nucleotides align to TRBD1. V shed 10 bases and J 7 bases; nucleotides not matched to a gene: 19. The CDR3 has 16 amino acids. The germline V gene encodes CDR1 MDHEN and CDR2 SYDVKM. In DNA form, the CDR3 reads TGTGCCACCGCAATCTTTACCCGGGACAGGGGTTGGGAGCAGTACTTC. Its translation: CATAIFTRDRGWEQYF.

The V call is TRBV7-2, the J call TRBJ1-3, with D possibly matching TRBD1 (6 bases). Germline V gene sequence: CDR1 SGHTA, CDR2 FQGNSA. CDR3 length equals 20 residues. V was pared by 0 bases and J by 0 bases, with 21 bases between. The CDR3 nucleotides are TGTGCCAGCAGCTTAGCTGCTGGAACCAGGGGCGCAAGCTCTGGAAACACCATATATTTT. Translation: CASSLAAGTRGASSGNTIYF.

Points on this clone: The sample carries other DNA sequences with the same CDR3. The chain recombines TRBV4-1 with TRBJ1-1; D is perhaps TRBD1 (5 bases). The CDR3 contains 13 residues. Trimming took off 4 bases at V and 0 bases at J, with 6 bases between the two ends. The V gene's germline CDR1 is MGHRA and CDR2 YSYEKL. The CDR3 DNA is TGCGCCAGCAGCCGACAGCTGAACACTGAAGCTTTCTTT. Amino acids: CASSRQLNTEAFF.

V usage is TRBV30 and J usage is TRBJ1-4, with TRBD1 as a possible D gene (5 bases). The CDR3 contains 13 residues. V lost 0 bases and J lost 8, with 10 bases in between. CDR1 and CDR2 (germline): GTSNPN, SVGIG (reference sequence). The CDR3 spells CAWSVQVGEKLFF. The CDR3, as DNA: TGTGCCTGGAGTGTACAGGTGGGGGAAAAACTGTTTTTT. The variable domain in full, completed from reference TRBV30 and TRBJ1-4, reads SQTIHQWPATLVQPVGSPLSLECTVEGTSNPNLYWYRQAAGRGLQLLFYSVGIGQISSEVPQNLSASRPQDRQFILSSKKLLLSDSGFYLCAWSVQVGEKLFFGSGTQLSVL.

The V gene is TRBV7-9, the J gene TRBJ1-2; unclear D gene. Deletions cut 1 base from V and 5 bases from J, with 5 bases between. CDR1 and CDR2 from the germline V gene are SEHNR and FQNEAQ (reference sequence). The CDR3 runs to 12 residues. The CDR3 coding sequence is TGTGCCAGCAGCTTAGATCATTATGGCTACACCTTC. It translates to CASSLDHYGYTF.

This chain joins TRBV5-6 and TRBJ2-5; D is possibly TRBD2 (6 bases). CDR3 length: 14 residues. The V gene lost 7 bases and the J gene lost 5 bases, with 18 bases spanning the gap. Per the germline V gene, CDR1 is SGHDT and CDR2 is YYEEEE. The CDR3 sequence: CASSRGGVSETQYF. In DNA form, the CDR3 reads TGTGCCAGCTCCCGGGGCGGGGTCAGCGAGACCCAGTACTTC.

This clone was recorded a few times. The chain uses TRBV6-1 and TRBJ1-5, with no clear D. V lost 3 bases, J lost 0 bases, and 9 bases lay in between. The CDR3 has 15 residues. CDR1 is MNHNS, CDR2 SASEGT, per germline. CDR3 nucleotide sequence: TGTGCCAGCAGTGACCAAAGCTATAGCAATCAGCCCCAGCATTTT. Its translation: CASSDQSYSNQPQHF.

This rearrangement joins TRBV28 to TRBJ2-7; TRBD2 aligns across 12 bases. The germline V gene encodes CDR1 MDHEN and CDR2 SYDVKM. After removal of 6 bases from V and 2 bases from J, the junction contained 2 bases not matched to a gene. The CDR3 sequence is 14 residues long. DNA of the CDR3: TGTGCCAGCAGCCGACTAGCGGGGGCCTACGAGCAGTACTTC. Its protein is CASSRLAGAYEQYF.

The chain links TRBV9 to TRBJ1-2; the D gene is possibly TRBD1 (6 bases). In germline, CDR1 is SGDLS, CDR2 YYNGEE. V lost 3 bases to trimming and J lost 5 bases, with 17 bases between them. The length of the CDR3 is 15 residues. The CDR3 sequence is CASSGGGGAYYGYTF. The CDR3 coding sequence is TGTGCCAGCAGCGGAGGGGGTGGTGCCTATTATGGCTACACCTTC.

This clone was counted only a few times. This chain joins TRBV21-1 and TRBJ1-5. TRBV21-1 is a pseudogene segment. CDR3 size: 18 residues. CDR3 in amino acids: CARQRGWQERNSNQPQHF. In nucleotides, the CDR3 is TGTGCCAGACAGAGAGGGTGGCAGGAGAGAAATAGCAATCAGCCCCAGCATTTT.

This chain connects TRBV6-1 to TRBJ2-6, with D perhaps TRBD2 (6 bases). Deletions cut 3 bases from V and 7 bases from J, with 10 bases between. The CDR3 totals 14 residues. The germline V gene has CDR1 MNHNS and CDR2 SASEGT. The CDR3: CASSDGGGANVLTF. CDR3 sequence (DNA): TGTGCCAGCAGTGACGGGGGAGGCGCCAACGTCCTGACTTTC.

Comments on this clone: One end of the junction varies from germline; a read error may be responsible. V gene TRBV4-3 combines with J gene TRBJ1-1; no definite D call. In germline, CDR1 is LGHNA, CDR2 YSLEER. The CDR3 loop spans 12 amino acids. The CDR3 loop reads CASSQDLFGQVF. Here the CDR3 DNA reads TGCGCCAGCAGCCAAGATCTCTTCGGCCAGGTCTTT.

The rearrangement uses TRBV29-1 and TRBJ1-5; D may be TRBD1 (5 bases). Germline V lookup: CDR1 SQVTM, CDR2 ANQGSEA. The CDR3 loop spans 13 amino acids. The V gene lost 3 bases and the J gene lost 3 bases, with 9 bases spanning the gap. The CDR3 DNA sequence: TGCAGCGTTGAGTCAGGGCTCAATCAGCCCCAGCATTTT. Its protein is CSVESGLNQPQHF.

This clone was observed a few times. CDR3 nucleotides: TGCGCCAGCAGCTTGGTGGTGGGAGAGGCATCCGAGCAGTACTTC. Amino acid sequence: CASSLVVGEASEQYF. The chain employs TRBV5-1 and TRBJ2-7; tentatively, D is TRBD2 (5 bases). V was clipped by 0 bases and J by 6 bases, with 16 bases between them. This CDR3 has 15 amino acids. Germline V gene data show CDR1 as SGHRS and CDR2 as YFSETQ.

This chain connects TRBV9 to TRBJ2-3; tentatively, D is TRBD2 (5 bases). The CDR3 sequence is 14 residues long. Trimming shortened V by 0 bases and J by 6 bases, and 11 bases separated the two germline ends. The germline V gene encodes CDR1 SGDLS and CDR2 YYNGEE. CDR3 residues: CASSVENGGDTQYF. DNA for the CDR3: TGTGCCAGCAGCGTAGAAAATGGCGGGGATACGCAGTATTTT. Complete variable domain (other parts from reference TRBV9 and TRBJ2-3): DSGVTQTPKHLITATGQRVTLRCSPRSGDLSVYWYQQSLDQGLQFLIQYYNGEERAKGNILERFSAQQFPDLHSELNLSSLELGDSALYFCASSVENGGDTQYFGPGTRLTVL.

The gene calls are TRBV18 and TRBJ2-7; TRBD2 might be the D (5 bases). CDR1 is KGHSH and CDR2 is LQKENI in the germline V gene. V lost 6 bases, J lost 5 bases, and 11 bases lay in between. This CDR3 spans 12 amino acids. CDR3 loop: CASSQLGNEQYF. Written as DNA, the CDR3 is TGTGCCAGCTCTCAACTAGGCAACGAGCAGTACTTC.

This sequence joins TRBV11-3 and TRBJ2-1; 7 nucleotides agree with TRBD1. Trimming removed 4 bases from V and 3 bases from J; junction bases left unmatched: 9. Per germline, CDR1 SGHNT and CDR2 YENEEA. The CDR3 spans 16 residues. The CDR3 region is CASSSSRDSRYNEQFF. The CDR3 coding sequence is TGTGCCAGCAGCTCCTCCCGGGACAGTCGCTACAATGAGCAGTTCTTC.

V and J are TRBV7-2 and TRBJ2-7; TRBD1 matches 8 bases. The V and J ends lost 5 bases and 5 bases, in that order; junction bases with no gene match: 8. The V gene's germline CDR1 is SGHTA and CDR2 FQGNSA. This CDR3 comprises 14 residues. The CDR3 is CASSPGTGRDEQYF. The DNA of the CDR3 is TGTGCCAGCAGCCCCGGGACAGGCAGGGACGAGCAGTACTTC.

The chain joins TRBV6-1 to TRBJ1-1; 7 bases align to TRBD1. In germline, CDR1 is MNHNS, CDR2 SASEGT. V lost 4 bases and J lost 0; bases outside the gene matches: 5. The CDR3 is 15 amino acids. DNA of the CDR3: TGTGCCAGCAGTGGGTGGGGGACAGTGAACACTGAAGCTTTCTTT. Translating gives CASSGWGTVNTEAFF.

This rearrangement joins TRBV7-3 to TRBJ2-6, with D possibly being TRBD1 (6 bases). Germline CDR1 SGHTA, CDR2 FQGTGA. Between the trimmed V and J ends, which lost 5 bases and 0 bases, there was a span of 14 bases. The CDR3 has 17 amino acids. Here the CDR3 reads CASSRTGSPSGANVLTF. CDR3 in DNA: TGTGCCAGCAGCAGAACAGGGAGCCCCTCTGGGGCCAACGTCCTGACTTTC.

This clone was counted only a few times. The CDR3 here is CATGLIQETQYF. CDR3 in DNA: TGTGCCACGGGACTTATACAAGAGACCCAGTACTTC. The chain employs TRBV12-5 and TRBJ2-5; a weak D match, TRBD2 (6 bases). The CDR3 loop spans 12 amino acids. Germline CDR1 reads LGHNT; CDR2 reads FRNRAP.

V gene TRBV9 combines with J gene TRBJ2-3, with D possibly matching TRBD1 (6 bases). The CDR3 has 17 amino acids. Germline V CDR1 and CDR2: SGDLS, YYNGEE. V lost 3 bases, J lost 3 bases, and 20 bases lay in between. The CDR3 loop is CASSAMLWGHETDTQYF. The CDR3 region has the DNA TGTGCCAGCAGCGCAATGCTCTGGGGGCATGAAACAGATACGCAGTATTTT.

The chain has TRBV6-5 and TRBJ1-2; a possible D gene is TRBD1 (5 bases). Germline assignment: CDR1 MNHEY and CDR2 SVGAGI. The CDR3 sequence is 13 residues long. Trimming pared 6 bases from V and 4 bases from J, leaving 12 bases between. DNA for the CDR3: TGTGCCAGCAGGCCCGGACACAGCTATGGCTACACCTTC. Protein: CASRPGHSYGYTF.

The chain links TRBV9 to TRBJ2-5; 9 nucleotides match TRBD2. Germline CDR1 is SGDLS and CDR2 is YYNGEE. The junction had 4 bases not matched to a gene; V was cut back by 0 bases and J by 1 base. CDR3 size: 16 residues. In DNA form, the CDR3 reads TGTGCCAGCAGCGTAGAGCTAGCGGGGACCCAAGAGACCCAGTACTTC. Protein product: CASSVELAGTQETQYF. Complete variable domain (other parts from reference TRBV9 and TRBJ2-5): DSGVTQTPKHLITATGQRVTLRCSPRSGDLSVYWYQQSLDQGLQFLIQYYNGEERAKGNILERFSAQQFPDLHSELNLSSLELGDSALYFCASSVELAGTQETQYFGPGTRLLVL.

The genes are TRBV2 and TRBJ2-5; TRBD1 matches 7 bases. In germline, CDR1 is SNHLY, CDR2 FYNNEI. V lost 5 bases and J lost 2; bases outside the gene matches: 2. CDR3 length: 13 residues. CDR3 coding DNA: TGTGCCAGCAGTTGGGACAGTCAAGAGACCCAGTACTTC. Its protein product is CASSWDSQETQYF.

This clone is a singleton in its sample. V usage is TRBV7-2 and J usage is TRBJ2-5, with a possible D match to TRBD2 (7 bases). V lost 1 base and J lost 5, with 11 bases in between. This CDR3 has 14 residues. From germline, CDR1 is SGHTA and CDR2 FQGNSA. The CDR3 sequence: CASSLGGGLETQYF. In nucleotides, the CDR3 is TGTGCCAGCAGCTTAGGCGGGGGCCTGGAGACCCAGTACTTC.